This T cell receptor beta chain was found in a study of naive and memory T cell subsets. The J segment lost 8 bases and the V segment lost 1 base, leaving 4 bases of the junction unmatched. Germline CDR1 is SGHAT and CDR2 is FQNNGV. The CDR3 runs 13 residues. Alpha and beta libraries were amplified separately from the second PCR onward. An equimolar mix of two oligonucleotides served as the beta constant-region primer for TRBC1 and TRBC2. TCRdb ran MiXCR on the UMI-ligation and nested PCR reads and lists one entry per CDR3 protein. Of about 3,000 distinct CDR3 sequences in the sample, approximately 7% were seen once. By share of the sample, this clonotype is medium-sized.

The TCR comes from a human donor in good health. Specimen: effector memory CD8+ T cells from blood. Documented subset: effector memory, CD45RA- CD27-. This chain links TRBV11-2 with TRBJ1-2; 7 positions match TRBD1. The CDR3 here is CASSLGTGSGYTF. In DNA form, the CDR3 reads TGTGCCAGCAGCTTAGGGACAGGCAGCGGCTACACCTTC.